The 23 T cell receptor beta chains in this list originate from one sample, sequenced in a study of shared clonotypes between healthy human individuals (dated by TCRdb to the early 2020s). Receptors were amplified or captured by the immunoSEQ multiplex PCR assay. The immuneACCESS repertoire file appears here via TCRdb, limited to in-frame rearrangements. These files lack a portion of the clones; in checked studies, under half of the deficit traces to unresolved V genes, and the cause of the others is not known. The sample profile shows 950,000 to 1,300,000 clones; more than 65% of them were found once. The ten largest clones take up about 1.5% of the sample. Sequenced sample: memory CD4+ T cells sorted from blood. Explained via the paper, the cell subset or site label denotes: CD45RA-negative fraction. The receptors here all came from a man aged 18 to 29 in good health.

The count of this clone is one. The gene calls are TRBV28 and TRBJ1-2; D is perhaps TRBD1 (6 bases). The ends were cut back, 6 bases at V and 8 bases at J, with 19 bases in the middle. The CDR3 is made up of 14 amino acids. Germline-derived CDR1 and CDR2 are MDHEN and SYDVKM. The CDR3 loop is CASRSQGSAAGYTF. CDR3 nucleotides: TGTGCCAGCAGATCCCAGGGGTCGGCGGCGGGCTACACCTTC.

This chain uses TRBV9 with TRBJ2-1; 10 bases match TRBD2. The V segment lost 1 base and the J segment 6 bases; nucleotides outside the gene matches: 4. There are 15 residues in the CDR3. Looked up from germline, CDR1 is SGDLS and CDR2 is YYNGEE. DNA for the CDR3: TGTGCCAGCAGCGTACCTAGCGGGAGAGTCAATGAGCAGTTCTTC. Translated, it gives CASSVPSGRVNEQFF.

A remark on this clone: One junction end does not reproduce the germline sequence, and a read error may be involved. The chain uses TRBV7-7 and TRBJ2-7; no firm D call. Per the germline V gene, CDR1 is SSHAT and CDR2 is FNYEAQ (reference sequence). The CDR3 contains 15 residues. The CDR3 DNA reads TGTGCTAGCAGCTTACGGGTCGTTAGAACCTACGAGCAGTACTTC. Residues: CASSLRVVRTYEQYF.

This clone has more than one count but fewer than ten. The V call is TRBV30, the J call TRBJ1-1; D is ambiguous. Trimming took 5 bases from V and 6 from J, leaving 25 bases between them. Germline V CDR1 and CDR2: GTSNPN, SVGIG (reference sequence). This CDR3 has 16 amino acids. The CDR3 bases are TGTGCCTGGCATACGCTTCTCCGGGGATCTAGGGCTGAAGCTTTCTTT. As protein: CAWHTLLRGSRAEAFF.

V is TRBV5-6 and J is TRBJ2-5; 7 bases are a match to TRBD2. CDR3 length: 14 amino acids. V trimming: 2 bases; J trimming: 3 bases; junction bases outside the gene matches: 4. Germline CDR1 is SGHDT and CDR2 is YYEEEE. CDR3 protein: CASSFLGGKETQYF. The CDR3 region has the DNA TGTGCCAGCAGCTTTTTGGGGGGGAAAGAGACCCAGTACTTC. The full variable domain, with the rest looked up from reference TRBV5-6 and TRBJ2-5, is DAGVTQSPTHLIKTRGQQVTLRCSPKSGHDTVSWYQQALGQGPQFIFQYYEEEERQRGNFPDRFSGHQFPNYSSELNVNALLLGDSALYLCASSFLGGKETQYFGPGTRLLVL.

The chain's CDR3 is CASRGPTLNTIYF. CDR3 nucleotides: TGTGCCAGCAGAGGCCCAACCCTTAACACCATATATTTT. The chain employs TRBV2 and TRBJ1-3; D not certain. Germline lookup yields CDR1 SNHLY and CDR2 FYNNEI. Trimming left V 6 bases short and J 7 bases short, with 13 bases between. CDR3 length: 13 residues.

This chain joins TRBV28 and TRBJ1-5, with 9 bases that match TRBD1. V was clipped by 6 bases and J by 3 bases; unmatched bases: 6. CDR1 and CDR2 from the germline V gene are MDHEN and SYDVKM. The CDR3 length is 15 residues. CDR3 protein: CASRTDRGINQPQHF. The CDR3 DNA is TGTGCCAGCAGGACGGACAGGGGCATCAATCAGCCCCAGCATTTT.

The J gene is TRBJ2-6, the V gene TRBV5-4; the match to TRBD1 covers 7 bases. The CDR3 sequence is 17 residues long. V shed 4 bases and J 0 bases; nucleotides not matched to a gene: 7. Per the germline V gene, CDR1 is SGHNT and CDR2 is YYREEE (reference sequence). As DNA, the CDR3 is TGTGCCAGCAGCCCAAAGGGGGCTAGCTCTGGGGCCAACGTCCTGACTTTC. This sequence encodes CASSPKGASSGANVLTF.

The chain uses TRBV6-6 and TRBJ2-2, with TRBD2 matching over 8 bases. Germline V CDR1 and CDR2: MNHNY, SVGAGI (reference sequence). The CDR3 is 14 residues long. The J segment lost 5 bases and the V segment lost 2 bases, leaving 1 base of the junction unmatched. The CDR3 protein is CASSYQRGTGELFF. CDR3 coding DNA: TGTGCCAGCAGTTACCAGCGGGGGACCGGGGAGCTGTTTTTT.

The rearrangement joins TRBV30 to TRBJ2-7; D remains ambiguous. Germline lookup yields CDR1 GTSNPN and CDR2 SVGIG (reference sequence). The CDR3 runs to 12 residues. The ends were cut back, 4 bases at V and 6 bases at J, with 13 bases in the middle. The chain's CDR3 is CAWNNPRGEQYF. CDR3 bases: TGTGCCTGGAATAATCCCAGAGGCGAGCAGTACTTC.

The V gene is TRBV18, the J gene TRBJ2-5; tentatively, D is TRBD1 or TRBD2 (5 bases each). The CDR3 has 14 residues. The ends were cut back, 3 bases at V and 5 bases at J, with 13 bases in the middle. Germline V CDR1 and CDR2: KGHSH, LQKENI. CDR3 region: CASSPLGDLETQYF. Written as DNA, the CDR3 is TGTGCCAGCTCACCCCTTGGGGACCTGGAGACCCAGTACTTC.

The V call is TRBV28, the J call TRBJ1-5; no firm D call. CDR1 and CDR2 from the germline V gene are MDHEN and SYDVKM. This CDR3 has 16 amino acids. The V end lost 3 bases, the J end lost 0 bases, and 12 bases lay between the germline ends. The CDR3: CASSLLSRFSNQPQHF. The CDR3 nucleotides are TGTGCCAGCAGTTTGCTCTCCAGATTTAGCAATCAGCCCCAGCATTTT.

The chain recombines TRBV5-1 with TRBJ1-4, with D perhaps matching TRBD1 (6 bases). The CDR3 is 14 residues long. V shed 3 bases and J shed 4 bases, with 10 bases lying between them. Germline V gene lookup returns CDR1 SGHRS and CDR2 YFSETQ. CDR3 in amino acids: CASSSQGSNEKLFF. DNA of the CDR3: TGCGCCAGCAGCTCACAGGGTAGTAATGAAAAACTGTTTTTT.

This sequence joins TRBV28 and TRBJ2-7, with D possibly TRBD1 on 6 matching bases. The CDR3 spans 14 residues. Trimming left V 8 bases short and J 5 bases short, with 19 bases between. From germline, CDR1 is MDHEN and CDR2 SYDVKM. The CDR3 DNA follows: TGTGCCAGCTTTGAGGCCTCGACAGGTCACGAGCAGTACTTC. Translating it yields CASFEASTGHEQYF.

Concerning this clone itself: Distinct nucleotide sequences in the sample also encode this CDR3. The rearrangement uses TRBV5-1 and TRBJ1-3; D is uncertain. Germline CDR1 and CDR2: SGHRS and YFSETQ. Trimming shortened V by 7 bases and J by 0 bases, and 11 bases separated the two germline ends. The CDR3 spans 14 residues. CDR3 region: CASSQGSSGNTIYF. CDR3 in DNA: TGCGCCAGCTCTCAAGGAAGCTCTGGAAACACCATATATTTT.

The V and J genes are TRBV10-3 and TRBJ2-7, with TRBD2 matching over 9 bases. The ends lost 8 bases at V and 4 bases at J; junction bases unmatched: 12. The CDR3 runs 15 residues. Germline V gives CDR1 ENHRY, CDR2 SYGVKD. CDR3 DNA sequence: TGTGCCATCGGCGACGCGGGAGGGGCTCTTTACGAGCAGTACTTC. This translates into CAIGDAGGALYEQYF.

This clone was counted between two and nine times. The chain employs TRBV18 and TRBJ1-1; TRBD1 agrees at 9 bases. The CDR3 runs 13 residues. Per the germline V gene, CDR1 is KGHSH and CDR2 is LQKENI. J was trimmed by 11 bases and V by 4 bases; bases with no gene match: 8. The DNA of the CDR3 is TGTGCCAGCTCACAAGGGACAGGGATCGCGGCTTTCTTT. This translates into CASSQGTGIAAFF.

The genes are TRBV6-5 and TRBJ1-1; a weak D match, TRBD1 (5 bases). Germline V gene sequence: CDR1 MNHEY, CDR2 SVGAGI. V shed 0 bases and J shed 5 bases, with 13 bases lying between them. The CDR3 has 15 amino acids. The CDR3 loop is CASSYSFRGGTEAFF. The CDR3 region has the DNA TGTGCCAGCAGTTACTCGTTTCGTGGGGGGACTGAAGCTTTCTTT.

The rearrangement links TRBV30 to TRBJ2-7, with D tentatively TRBD1 (6 bases). Germline CDR1 and CDR2: GTSNPN and SVGIG (reference sequence). Trimming left V 3 bases short and J 5 bases short, with 14 bases between. The CDR3 totals 13 residues. The CDR3 DNA sequence: TGTGCCTGGAGCTCCTTTGGACAGAACGAGCAGTACTTC. Residues: CAWSSFGQNEQYF.

The chain is built from TRBV10-1 and TRBJ2-7, with 9 bases that match TRBD1. The V gene's germline CDR1 is WNHNN and CDR2 SYGVQD (reference sequence). The CDR3 totals 14 residues. V shed 4 bases and J 6 bases; nucleotides not matched to a gene: 7. In DNA form, the CDR3 reads TGCGCCAGCAGTGCAACACAGGGGGCGACCGAGCAGTACTTC. Encoded protein: CASSATQGATEQYF.

This rearrangement joins TRBV6-1 to TRBJ2-3; 11 nucleotides align to TRBD2. The CDR3 sequence is 16 residues long. The trim removed 4 bases at V and 2 bases at J, leaving 5 bases unmatched. Germline assignment: CDR1 MNHNS and CDR2 SASEGT. The DNA for the CDR3 is TGTGCCAGCAGTGGATCTAGCGGGGGGAACACAGATACGCAGTATTTT. This translates into CASSGSSGGNTDTQYF.

The chain recombines TRBV18 with TRBJ2-3, with D hard to call. Germline CDR1 KGHSH, CDR2 LQKENI. The CDR3 is 16 residues long. Trimming removed 1 base at V and 4 bases at J, with 15 bases between. The CDR3 nucleotides read TGTGCCAGCTCACCACGATTTAGTGAGATCGCAGATACGCAGTATTTT. It codes for CASSPRFSEIADTQYF.

The genes are TRBV30 and TRBJ2-1; 8 nucleotides align to TRBD1. The CDR3 totals 17 residues. The junction had 11 bases not matched to a gene; V was cut back by 1 base and J by 3 bases. Per the germline V gene, CDR1 is GTSNPN and CDR2 is SVGIG (reference sequence). CDR3 sequence (DNA): TGTGCCTGGAGTGGCGGGAAGACAGGGGACCACTACAATGAGCAGTTCTTC. It yields the protein CAWSGGKTGDHYNEQFF.